Shown below are 23 T cell receptor beta chains from a single sample sequenced in a study of T cells in Graves' hyperthyroidism and ophthalmopathy. What was amplified from RNA transcripts were TCR beta CDR3 regions. During a first-round RT-PCR of the TCR CDR3, the HTBI primer set was used. TCRdb itself ran the multiplex PCR reads through MiXCR, one entry per CDR3 protein. The table has under 550,000 distinct CDR3 sequences, roughly 13% seen once. Sample: blood. The source of these receptors is a woman younger than 35 with Graves' hyperthyroidism.

This clonotype was seen repeatedly, ten times or more. This rearrangement joins TRBV6-6 to TRBJ1-4; D ambiguous. V lost 0 bases and J 8 bases, leaving 22 bases between the germline ends. This CDR3 is built from 18 residues. Germline CDR1 is MNHNY and CDR2 is SVGAGI (reference sequence). The CDR3 loop reads CASSYSIPGSSREEKLFF. In DNA, the CDR3 is TGTGCCAGCAGTTACTCGATCCCAGGTTCATCGAGGGAGGAAAAACTGTTTTTT.

This clonotype has ten or more counts. The chain has TRBV5-5 and TRBJ1-2; maybe TRBD1 (5 bases). The CDR3 loop spans 15 amino acids. Trimming left V 4 bases short and J 0 bases short, with 13 bases between. CDR1 is SGHKS and CDR2 is YYEKEE in the germline V gene (reference sequence). The CDR3 loop reads CASSLRDSPNYGYTF. Here the CDR3 DNA reads TGTGCCAGCAGCCTTCGGGACTCCCCTAACTATGGCTACACCTTC.

The rearrangement joins TRBV30 to TRBJ1-2; D might be TRBD1 (6 bases). Germline assignment: CDR1 GTSNPN and CDR2 SVGIG (reference sequence). This CDR3 is 16 amino acids long. The V and J ends lost 5 bases and 1 base respectively, with 20 bases between them. The CDR3 is CAWVEVRGRINYGYTF. CDR3 DNA: TGTGCCTGGGTGGAAGTACGGGGGCGCATTAACTATGGCTACACCTTC.

This clonotype occurred many times. J is TRBJ1-1 and V is TRBV11-2; weak D call: TRBD1 (5 bases). CDR3 length equals 13 residues. V was pared by 1 base and J by 4 bases, with 7 bases between. Germline assignment: CDR1 SGHAT and CDR2 FQNNGV. As DNA, the CDR3 is TGTGCCAGCAGCTTAGGGCAGGGCACTGAAGCTTTCTTT. As protein: CASSLGQGTEAFF.

This clonotype was seen repeatedly, ten times or more. V gene TRBV28 combines with J gene TRBJ1-4; D may be TRBD1 (5 bases). The CDR3 is made up of 16 amino acids. Between the trimmed V and J ends, which lost 6 bases and 5 bases, there was a span of 19 bases. Germline CDR1 reads MDHEN; CDR2 reads SYDVKM. The CDR3 sequence: CASSLPGGAKNEKLFF. DNA for the CDR3: TGTGCCAGCAGCCTTCCCGGCGGGGCGAAGAATGAAAAACTGTTTTTT.

This clonotype was observed a few times. This chain links TRBV9 with TRBJ2-5; possible D gene TRBD2, 7 bases. The germline CDR1 and CDR2 sequences are SGDLS and YYNGEE. Trimming removed 3 bases from V and 5 bases from J, with 14 bases in between. This CDR3 has 14 amino acids. The CDR3 spells CASSAWGGPETQYF. The CDR3 DNA is TGTGCCAGCAGCGCCTGGGGGGGCCCGGAGACCCAGTACTTC. The variable domain in full, with the rest retrieved from reference TRBV9 and TRBJ2-5, is DSGVTQTPKHLITATGQRVTLRCSPRSGDLSVYWYQQSLDQGLQFLIQYYNGEERAKGNILERFSAQQFPDLHSELNLSSLELGDSALYFCASSAWGGPETQYFGPGTRLLVL.

This clonotype was found many times. The gene calls are TRBV18 and TRBJ1-2; no firm D call. The CDR3 runs to 15 residues. V lost 0 bases and J lost 0, with 8 bases in between. Looked up from germline, CDR1 is KGHSH and CDR2 is LQKENI. CDR3 loop: CASSPPGRTNYGYTF. CDR3 DNA: TGTGCCAGCTCACCACCCGGCAGGACTAACTATGGCTACACCTTC.

This clonotype was picked up many times. The gene calls are TRBV30 and TRBJ2-5; TRBD1 agrees at 7 bases. Trimming at V came to 0 bases and at J to 2 bases, leaving 6 bases not matched to a gene. CDR3 length equals 15 residues. Germline V gives CDR1 GTSNPN, CDR2 SVGIG (reference sequence). The CDR3 DNA follows: TGTGCCTGGAGTGTGGGCAGGGGGAATCAAGAGACCCAGTACTTC. Residues: CAWSVGRGNQETQYF.

In this sample, this clonotype turned up a few times. The chain uses TRBV14 and TRBJ1-2; 8 bases agree with TRBD1. Germline V gives CDR1 SGHDN, CDR2 FVKESK. V dropped 4 bases and J dropped 2; count of bases not matched to a gene: 6. The CDR3 length is 15 residues. The CDR3 protein is CASSPMDRVNYGYTF. CDR3 nucleotide sequence: TGTGCCAGCAGCCCTATGGACAGGGTCAACTATGGCTACACCTTC. The complete variable domain, with remaining parts taken from reference TRBV14 and TRBJ1-2, reads EAGVTQFPSHSVIEKGQTVTLRCDPISGHDNLYWYRRVMGKEIKFLLHFVKESKQDESGMPNNRFLAERTGGTYSTLKVQPAELEDSGVYFCASSPMDRVNYGYTFGSGTRLTVV.

This clonotype showed up many times. The rearrangement links TRBV20-1 to TRBJ2-7, with TRBD2 matching 8 bases. This CDR3 is 15 amino acids long. Trimming took 6 bases from V and 1 from J; bases not matched to a gene: 11. CDR1 and CDR2 (germline): DFQATT, SNEGSKA (reference sequence). The DNA for the CDR3 is TGCAGTGCCACGAGGGGGAGCGGGAGTTCCTACGAGCAGTACTTC. Translating it yields CSATRGSGSSYEQYF.

As to this clonotype: A much larger clone lies one base from this, so it may be a read error. The rearrangement uses TRBV28 and TRBJ2-7; D is unresolved. The germline V and J ends were trimmed by 3 bases and 5 bases, with 17 bases remaining between them. The CDR3 has 15 amino acids. Germline V lookup: CDR1 MDHEN, CDR2 SYDVKM. CDR3 bases: TGTGCCAGCAGTTTCTATGAACTAACATCCAACGAGCAGTACTTC. Protein: CASSFYELTSNEQYF.

This clonotype was counted many times. The chain couples TRBV19 to TRBJ1-1; D is uncertain. The germline V and J ends were trimmed by 5 bases and 3 bases, with 19 bases remaining between them. Germline V CDR1 and CDR2: LNHDA, SQIVND (reference sequence). CDR3 length: 16 amino acids. CDR3 sequence: CASSPRRTVGYTEAFF. Written as DNA, the CDR3 is TGTGCCAGTAGTCCACGAAGGACGGTGGGGTACACTGAAGCTTTCTTT. Full variable domain (remainder filled in from reference TRBV19 and TRBJ1-1): DGGITQSPKYLFRKEGQNVTLSCEQNLNHDAMYWYRQDPGQGLRLIYYSQIVNDFQKGDIAEGYSVSREKKESFPLTVTSAQKNPTAFYLCASSPRRTVGYTEAFFGQGTRLTVV.

This clonotype was seen repeatedly, ten times or more. This chain joins TRBV27 and TRBJ2-1, with 8 bases identical to TRBD1. Unmatched junction bases numbered 9, after V lost 4 bases and J lost 4 bases. Looked up from germline, CDR1 is MNHEY and CDR2 is SMNVEV (reference sequence). This CDR3 contains 16 residues. CDR3 bases: TGTGCCAGCAGTTCCCATGACAGGGGACTTTACAATGAGCAGTTCTTC. This sequence encodes CASSSHDRGLYNEQFF.

The genes are TRBV19 and TRBJ1-2; 8 nucleotides align to TRBD1. The CDR3 totals 16 residues. Germline CDR1 and CDR2: LNHDA and SQIVND (reference sequence). With V trimmed by 6 bases and J by 3 bases, 12 bases remained unmatched. The chain's CDR3 is CASSPRPGQDYYGYTF. Here the CDR3 DNA reads TGTGCCAGTAGCCCAAGACCGGGACAGGATTACTATGGCTACACCTTC. The full variable domain, in which reference TRBV19 and TRBJ1-2 provide the parts outside the CDR3, is DGGITQSPKYLFRKEGQNVTLSCEQNLNHDAMYWYRQDPGQGLRLIYYSQIVNDFQKGDIAEGYSVSREKKESFPLTVTSAQKNPTAFYLCASSPRPGQDYYGYTFGSGTRLTVV.

There are a few counts of this clonotype. This chain links TRBV7-9 with TRBJ2-7, with 8 bases aligning to TRBD2. The length of the CDR3 is 15 residues. Germline CDR1 is SEHNR and CDR2 is FQNEAQ (reference sequence). With V trimmed by 5 bases and J by 5 bases, 11 bases remained unmatched. CDR3 coding DNA: TGTGCCAGCAGCCCTCGTGGCGGGAGGTTGAACGAGCAGTACTTC. It codes for CASSPRGGRLNEQYF.

The sample holds many counts of this clonotype. The genes are TRBV27 and TRBJ1-2; 7 bases fit TRBD1. Germline CDR1 and CDR2: MNHEY and SMNVEV (reference sequence). J lost 8 bases, V lost 3 bases, and 9 bases had no gene match. The CDR3 covers 14 residues. CDR3 sequence reads: CASSLRDSALGYTF. In DNA form, the CDR3 reads TGTGCCAGCAGTTTGCGGGACAGCGCCCTGGGCTACACCTTC.

This clonotype has ten or more counts. This chain links TRBV5-1 with TRBJ2-7, with D unclear. Germline CDR1 is SGHRS and CDR2 is YFSETQ. The CDR3 covers 15 residues. Trimming took off 1 base at V and 3 bases at J, with 14 bases between the two ends. CDR3 nucleotides: TGCGCCAGCAGCTTGACCTTCACCCCCTTCTACGAGCAGTACTTC. Translated: CASSLTFTPFYEQYF. The whole variable domain, remainder taken from reference TRBV5-1 and TRBJ2-7, is KAGVTQTPRYLIKTRGQQVTLSCSPISGHRSVSWYQQTPGQGLQFLFEYFSETQRNKGNFPGRFSGRQFSNSRSEMNVSTLELGDSALYLCASSLTFTPFYEQYFGPGTRLTVT.

The gene calls are TRBV5-1 and TRBJ1-4, with TRBD1 matching 8 bases. Per the germline V gene, CDR1 is SGHRS and CDR2 is YFSETQ. Trimming took 5 bases from V and 0 from J; bases not matched to a gene: 9. The CDR3 sequence is 17 residues long. The CDR3 coding sequence is TGCGCCAGCAGTTTCGGGACAGGCGCATCAACTAATGAAAAACTGTTTTTT. Protein: CASSFGTGASTNEKLFF.

This clonotype was seen many times. The CDR3 region has the DNA TGTGCCAGCAGTTATAGCGGGAGGTTGGAGACCCAGTACTTC. This translates into CASSYSGRLETQYF. V gene TRBV28 combines with J gene TRBJ2-5; 10 positions agree with TRBD2. Germline CDR1 MDHEN, CDR2 SYDVKM. J lost 5 bases, V lost 4 bases, and 4 bases had no gene match. This CDR3 spans 14 amino acids.

This clonotype was picked up many times. The rearrangement joins TRBV5-6 to TRBJ2-7; 9 positions agree with TRBD2. There are 15 residues in the CDR3. The V and J ends lost 0 bases and 7 bases, in that order; junction bases with no gene match: 8. Germline loops: CDR1 SGHDT, CDR2 YYEEEE. The CDR3 spells CASSLGAAGGWEQYF. The CDR3 nucleotides are TGTGCCAGCAGCTTGGGGGCAGCGGGAGGATGGGAGCAGTACTTC.

In this sample, this clonotype turned up many times. CDR3 in DNA: TGCAGTGACCGGGGACTAGCGGGAGGGGGCCAGAGACCCAGTACGTCTCCAGAGACCCAGTACTTC. This sequence encodes CSDRGLAGGGQRPSTSPETQYF. This rearrangement joins TRBV20-1 to TRBJ2-5, with 16 positions matching TRBD2. The germline V gene has CDR1 DFQATT and CDR2 SNEGSKA (reference sequence). Losses at the gene ends were 7 bases for V and 4 bases for J; bases not matched to a gene: 27. The CDR3 is made up of 22 amino acids.

As regards this clonotype: A much larger clone differs by one base, so this may be a read error. This chain connects TRBV28 to TRBJ1-2; weak D call: TRBD1 (6 bases). CDR1 is MDHEN, CDR2 SYDVKM, per germline. The CDR3 is made up of 14 amino acids. CDR3 in DNA: TGTGCCAGCAGTTTAGAAGGGGGAGTAAATGGCCACACCTTC. This translates into CASSLEGGVNGHTF.

This clonotype was recorded at least ten times. The genes are TRBV7-8 and TRBJ1-2, with TRBD1 identical over 11 bases. Germline CDR1 is SGHVS and CDR2 is FQNEAQ. With V trimmed by 0 bases and J by 5 bases, 5 bases remained unmatched. CDR3 length: 16 amino acids. This chain's CDR3 is CASSLARGQGGYGYTF. CDR3 DNA sequence: TGTGCCAGCAGCTTAGCGAGGGGACAGGGGGGGTATGGCTACACCTTC. The whole variable domain, remainder taken from reference TRBV7-8 and TRBJ1-2, is GAGVSQSPRYKVAKRGQDVALRCDPISGHVSLFWYQQALGQGPEFLTYFQNEAQLDKSGLPSDRFFAERPEGSVSTLKIQRTQQEDSAVYLCASSLARGQGGYGYTFGSGTRLTVV.